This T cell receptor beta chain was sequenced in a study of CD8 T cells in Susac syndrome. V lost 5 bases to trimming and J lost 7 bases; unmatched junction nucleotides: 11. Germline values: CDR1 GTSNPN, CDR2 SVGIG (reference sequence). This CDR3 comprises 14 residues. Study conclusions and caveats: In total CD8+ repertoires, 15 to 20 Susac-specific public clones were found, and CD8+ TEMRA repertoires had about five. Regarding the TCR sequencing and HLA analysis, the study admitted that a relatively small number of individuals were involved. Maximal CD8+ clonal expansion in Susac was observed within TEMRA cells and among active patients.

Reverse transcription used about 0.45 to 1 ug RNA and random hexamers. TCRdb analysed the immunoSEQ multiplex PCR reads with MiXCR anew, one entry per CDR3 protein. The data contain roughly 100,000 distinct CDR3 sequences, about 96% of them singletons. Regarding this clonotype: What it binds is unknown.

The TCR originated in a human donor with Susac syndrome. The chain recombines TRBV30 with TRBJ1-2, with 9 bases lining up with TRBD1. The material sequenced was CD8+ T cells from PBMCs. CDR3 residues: CAWGPYRGQSGYTF. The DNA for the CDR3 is TGTGCCTGGGGTCCATACAGGGGGCAGAGTGGCTACACCTTC.